These 30 T cell receptor beta chains share one sample of origin, sequenced in a study of T cells in Graves' hyperthyroidism and ophthalmopathy. Using RNA transcripts as the source, TCR beta CDR3 regions were amplified. Initially, a first-round RT-PCR of the TCR CDR3 employed the HTBI primer set. TCRdb passed the multiplex PCR reads through MiXCR, listing each CDR3 protein once. Among a few hundred thousand distinct CDR3 sequences listed, around 16% were seen once. The sample consisted of blood. All receptors come from a woman aged 25 to 39 with Graves' ophthalmopathy.

Notes on this clonotype: This may be a read error, as it is one base from a much larger clone. The CDR3 DNA is TGCGGTGCTAGAGAGGGGGCTAAAGATACGCAGTATTTT. It specifies CGAREGAKDTQYF. The V call is TRBV20-1, the J call TRBJ2-3; TRBD1 matches at 7 bases. CDR1 and CDR2 (germline): DFQATT, SNEGSKA (reference sequence). This CDR3 spans 13 amino acids.

Concerning this clonotype: The junction shows a germline mismatch at one end, possibly a read error. The chain links TRBV6-1 to TRBJ1-3, with no clear D. The CDR3 totals 12 residues. In germline, CDR1 is MNHNS, CDR2 SASEGT. Here the CDR3 reads CASSPTANAIYF. CDR3 in DNA: TGTGCCAGCAGCCCTACAGCAAACGCCATATATTTT.

The table lists this clonotype with many counts. This chain joins TRBV30 and TRBJ2-3; TRBD1 matches at 8 bases. This CDR3 spans 14 amino acids. Germline values: CDR1 GTSNPN, CDR2 SVGIG (reference sequence). V was clipped by 3 bases and J by 1 base; unmatched bases: 3. Written as DNA, the CDR3 is TGTGCCTGGAGAGGACAGGGAGGCACAGATACGCAGTATTTT. It codes for CAWRGQGGTDTQYF.

This clonotype has just a few counts. For the CDR3, the DNA is TGTGCCAGCAGTAGAAACAGGGGTAGCGGCACTGAAGCTTTCTTT. Its protein is CASSRNRGSGTEAFF. V and J are TRBV6-1 and TRBJ1-1, with 7 positions matching TRBD1. The germline CDR1 and CDR2 sequences are MNHNS and SASEGT. J gave up 4 bases and V 5 bases, and 10 bases lay outside the gene matches. There are 15 residues in the CDR3.

This clonotype was recorded a few times. The V call is TRBV9, the J call TRBJ2-7; TRBD1 matches 8 bases. The CDR3 runs 14 residues. The germline gives CDR1 SGDLS, CDR2 YYNGEE. V shed 0 bases and J 5 bases; nucleotides not matched to a gene: 4. The DNA for the CDR3 is TGTGCCAGCAGCGTAGCCGGACAGGGCGACGAGCAGTACTTC. Amino acid sequence: CASSVAGQGDEQYF.

The rearrangement uses TRBV29-1 and TRBJ2-1, with 10 bases fitting TRBD2. Germline-derived CDR1 and CDR2 are SQVTM and ANQGSEA. The CDR3 sequence is 16 residues long. The trim removed 4 bases at V and 6 bases at J, leaving 12 bases unmatched. CDR3 DNA: TGCAGCGTTGGACTAATAGCGGGAGGTTCAGGCAATGAGCAGTTCTTC. It translates to CSVGLIAGGSGNEQFF.

This clonotype has at least ten counts. The chain recombines TRBV2 with TRBJ2-2; D ambiguous. The germline V and J ends were trimmed by 0 bases and 0 bases, with 8 bases remaining between them. Per the germline V gene, CDR1 is SNHLY and CDR2 is FYNNEI. The CDR3 is 16 residues long. The CDR3 reads CASSEALAANTGELFF. The CDR3, as DNA: TGTGCCAGCAGTGAAGCCCTCGCGGCGAACACCGGGGAGCTGTTTTTT.

This clonotype came up many times. This sequence joins TRBV30 and TRBJ1-2; D remains unclear. V gave up 8 bases and J gave up 2 bases, with 12 bases separating them. The CDR3 loop spans 12 amino acids. The V gene's germline CDR1 is GTSNPN and CDR2 SVGIG (reference sequence). The CDR3 DNA is TGTGCCAGAAGCAGGACCAACTATGGCTACACCTTC. This translates into CARSRTNYGYTF.

This rearrangement joins TRBV10-2 to TRBJ1-4, with a possible D match to TRBD1 (6 bases). CDR3 size: 14 residues. Germline CDR1 WSHSY, CDR2 SAAADI. V was trimmed by 6 bases and J by 1 base, leaving 9 bases between them. The CDR3 region is CASRGTKTNEKLFF. CDR3 nucleotides: TGCGCCAGCAGGGGGACAAAAACTAATGAAAAACTGTTTTTT.

The chain links TRBV4-1 to TRBJ2-2; 9 nucleotides agree with TRBD1. The CDR3 sequence is 18 residues long. Germline CDR1 reads MGHRA; CDR2 reads YSYEKL. Trimming cost V 5 bases and J 3 bases; bases outside gene matches: 13. For the CDR3, the DNA is TGCGCCAGCAGCTCTACCACCGGGACAGGGAGAGACACCGGGGAGCTGTTTTTT. Translated, it gives CASSSTTGTGRDTGELFF.

This chain connects TRBV7-9 to TRBJ1-1; D may be TRBD1 (5 bases). This CDR3 has 14 amino acids. The germline V gene has CDR1 SEHNR and CDR2 FQNEAQ (reference sequence). V was cut by 1 base and J by 4 bases, with 10 bases left in between. In nucleotides, the CDR3 is TGTGCCAGCAGCTTAGTGAGGGGCCCCACTGAAGCTTTCTTT. Translation gives CASSLVRGPTEAFF.

Notes on this clonotype: This could be a read error, since a much larger clone is one nucleotide away. The chain employs TRBV11-3 and TRBJ1-1, with 7 nucleotides matching TRBD1. Germline V gene data show CDR1 as SGHNT and CDR2 as YENEEA. The V gene end was trimmed by 4 bases and the J gene end by 3 bases; junction bases not matched to a gene: 5. The CDR3 has 14 residues. The CDR3 DNA sequence: TGTGCCAGCAGCTCAGGGGGTACCGACACTGAAGCTTTCTTT. It is translated as CASSSGGTDTEAFF.

The table lists this clonotype with a few counts. This chain links TRBV11-2 with TRBJ2-3, with D possibly matching TRBD2 (5 bases). CDR3 length: 16 amino acids. Germline assignment: CDR1 SGHAT and CDR2 FQNNGV. V was clipped by 5 bases and J by 6 bases, with 21 bases between them. CDR3 protein: CASSPTRVRGTDTQYF. The CDR3 region has the DNA TGTGCCAGCAGCCCCACCAGAGTCCGGGGAACGGATACGCAGTATTTT.

About this clonotype itself: At one end, the junction sequence differs from germline, possibly due to a read error. This chain links TRBV5-1 with TRBJ1-1, with D perhaps TRBD1 (6 bases). The CDR3 loop spans 14 amino acids. Looked up from germline, CDR1 is SGHRS and CDR2 is YFSETQ. The CDR3 reads CASGFLTGNTEAFF. The CDR3 coding sequence is TGCGCCAGCGGCTTCCTGACAGGGAACACTGAAGCTTTCTTT.

This clonotype was picked up many times. This chain joins TRBV28 and TRBJ2-7, with TRBD1 identical over 9 bases. After removal of 5 bases from V and 2 bases from J, the junction contained 16 bases not matched to a gene. Germline values: CDR1 MDHEN, CDR2 SYDVKM. The CDR3 has 18 amino acids. The CDR3 loop reads CASSIPGQGPRTTYEQYF. In DNA form, the CDR3 reads TGTGCCAGCAGTATACCGGGACAGGGTCCGCGGACGACCTACGAGCAGTACTTC.

This clonotype was observed a few times. CDR3 DNA sequence: TGCAGTGCTTCTTACCCACCCGGGTCTGAAGCTTTCTTT. The encoded protein is CSASYPPGSEAFF. The chain combines TRBV20-1 with TRBJ1-1; no reliable D call. This CDR3 contains 13 residues. V dropped 5 bases and J dropped 6 bases, with 16 bases sitting between them. Germline CDR1 and CDR2: DFQATT and SNEGSKA (reference sequence).

This CDR3 is CSASLAGGSPYEQYF. The CDR3 nucleotides read TGCAGTGCTAGTTTGGCGGGAGGGTCCCCCTACGAGCAGTACTTC. The gene calls are TRBV20-1 and TRBJ2-7, with 9 bases aligning to TRBD2. V trimming: 3 bases; J trimming: 2 bases; junction bases outside the gene matches: 8. Germline V gives CDR1 DFQATT, CDR2 SNEGSKA (reference sequence). The CDR3 extends over 15 amino acids.

The rearrangement uses TRBV28 and TRBJ2-2; tentatively, D is TRBD1 (5 bases). The CDR3 length is 15 residues. Germline CDR1 MDHEN, CDR2 SYDVKM. The V and J ends lost 6 bases and 6 bases respectively, with 17 bases between them. The CDR3 region is CASSLVEAGSGELFF. For the CDR3, the DNA is TGTGCCAGCAGCCTCGTCGAAGCAGGGTCCGGGGAGCTGTTTTTT.

V and J are TRBV24-1 and TRBJ1-2; possible D gene TRBD1, 5 bases. This CDR3 spans 15 amino acids. Trimming removed 1 base from V and 8 bases from J, with 16 bases in between. Per germline, CDR1 KGHDR and CDR2 SFDVKD. The CDR3 here is CATSDLESGTGGYTF. For the CDR3, the DNA is TGTGCCACCAGTGATTTAGAATCGGGGACGGGAGGCTACACCTTC.

This clonotype appeared a few times. The junction departs from germline at one end; a sequencing error may be responsible. The chain links TRBV5-1 to TRBJ2-2; TRBD1 matches at 8 bases. The CDR3 totals 15 residues. Germline loops: CDR1 SGHRS, CDR2 YFSETQ. The CDR3 region is CASSQGAGSTGELFF. DNA of the CDR3: TGTGCCAGCAGTCAGGGGGCGGGAAGCACCGGGGAGCTGTTTTTT.

The chain couples TRBV20-1 to TRBJ1-3, with D unclear. Germline V gene sequence: CDR1 DFQATT, CDR2 SNEGSKA (reference sequence). The ends were cut back, 6 bases at V and 7 bases at J, with 13 bases in the middle. The CDR3 is 12 residues long. The CDR3 spells CSAKFLGNTIYF. In DNA form, the CDR3 reads TGCAGTGCCAAATTCCTGGGCAACACCATATATTTT.

The rearrangement joins TRBV3-1 to TRBJ1-6; 8 nucleotides match TRBD1. The germline CDR1 and CDR2 sequences are LGHDT and YNNKEL (reference sequence). There are 20 residues in the CDR3. Germline trimming cut 5 bases from V and 2 bases from J; bases unmatched to any gene: 17. Here the CDR3 reads CASSFYRDRTMGTYNSPLHF. The DNA for the CDR3 is TGTGCCAGCAGCTTTTACCGGGACAGGACTATGGGCACCTATAATTCACCCCTCCACTTT.

This clonotype came up a few times. The chain carries TRBV6-2 or TRBV6-3 and TRBJ2-1; no clear D gene. The germline V gene encodes CDR1 MNHEY and CDR2 SVGEGT. Deletions cut 5 bases from V and 5 bases from J, with 16 bases between. The length of the CDR3 is 15 residues. The CDR3 sequence is CASSKSTTTHNEQFF. CDR3 coding DNA: TGTGCCAGCAGTAAGTCGACAACTACCCACAATGAGCAGTTCTTC.

This clonotype was seen more than once but under ten times. J is TRBJ2-5 and V is TRBV3-1; TRBD2 matches at 13 bases. Trimming took 5 bases from V and 9 from J; bases not matched to a gene: 18. Germline lookup yields CDR1 LGHDT and CDR2 YNNKEL (reference sequence). This CDR3 spans 18 amino acids. This CDR3 reads CASSTGLAGDLGTTPQYF. The CDR3 DNA reads TGTGCCAGCAGCACCGGACTAGCGGGAGACCTTGGCACCACGCCCCAGTACTTC.

In its sample, this clonotype was seen a few times. The chain uses TRBV12-5 and TRBJ2-7, with D perhaps matching TRBD2 (7 bases). The CDR3 consists of 12 residues. V was clipped by 6 bases and J by 8 bases, with 14 bases between them. In germline, CDR1 is LGHNT, CDR2 FRNRAP. The CDR3 DNA is TGTGCTAGTGGCCTGGGGGGGCCCCAGCAGTACTTC. It codes for CASGLGGPQQYF.

In this sample, this clonotype turned up many times. The chain employs TRBV4-3 and TRBJ1-5; unclear D gene. The CDR3 covers 15 residues. Trimming cost V 0 bases and J 0 bases, with 6 bases left between them. Germline V gene lookup returns CDR1 LGHNA and CDR2 YSLEER. Here the CDR3 DNA reads TGCGCCAGCAGCCAAGATTTACATAGCAATCAGCCCCAGCATTTT. Translation gives CASSQDLHSNQPQHF.

The V call is TRBV5-5, the J call TRBJ1-4; weak D call: TRBD1 (5 bases). V lost 4 bases to trimming and J lost 2 bases, with 12 bases between them. The CDR3 runs 15 residues. Germline assignment: CDR1 SGHKS and CDR2 YYEKEE (reference sequence). In nucleotides, the CDR3 is TGTGCCAGCAGCCCGGGGGTGTTTACTAATGAAAAACTGTTTTTT. Amino acids: CASSPGVFTNEKLFF.

This clonotype occurred many times. This rearrangement joins TRBV2 to TRBJ1-5; D may be TRBD1 (5 bases). CDR3 length: 15 residues. In germline, CDR1 is SNHLY, CDR2 FYNNEI. V was shortened by 7 bases and J by 5 bases, with 18 bases between the two germline ends. CDR3: CASIGEVGDYQPQHF. The CDR3 DNA is TGTGCCAGCATAGGGGAAGTAGGGGACTATCAGCCCCAGCATTTT.

The sample holds one count of this clonotype. The chain links TRBV19 to TRBJ2-5, with TRBD1 matching 7 bases. The V gene's germline CDR1 is LNHDA and CDR2 SQIVND (reference sequence). There are 14 residues in the CDR3. J lost 2 bases, V lost 4 bases, and 4 bases had no gene match. Here the CDR3 reads CASSKGQWQETQYF. The DNA for the CDR3 is TGTGCCAGTAGTAAGGGACAGTGGCAAGAGACCCAGTACTTC. Full variable domain (rest looked up from reference TRBV19 and TRBJ2-5): DGGITQSPKYLFRKEGQNVTLSCEQNLNHDAMYWYRQDPGQGLRLIYYSQIVNDFQKGDIAEGYSVSREKKESFPLTVTSAQKNPTAFYLCASSKGQWQETQYFGPGTRLLVL.

The V gene is TRBV19, the J gene TRBJ2-7; 7 bases are a match to TRBD1. V shed 3 bases and J 5 bases; nucleotides not matched to a gene: 7. Germline assignment: CDR1 LNHDA and CDR2 SQIVND (reference sequence). The CDR3 length is 14 residues. The CDR3 nucleotides are TGTGCCAGTAGTATCGACAGGGCATCGGACGAGCAGTACTTC. This sequence encodes CASSIDRASDEQYF.